This paragraph reports one T cell receptor beta chain. Original handling: It was from reference gene primer amplification that nucleated cell counts were estimated. Some clones are missing from TCRdb's copy, which holds only in-frame ones; the method was immunoSEQ multiplex PCR. That table gives V, J and clone size, and the DNA gave D and trimming. The sample has about 130,000 clones, around 87% seen once. This entry belongs to a study of blood T cell repertoires in COVID-19. Study background: Some COVID-19 samples were acute and others convalescent; all came from the United States, Italy and Spain. T cells, B-cell-depleted T cells, or PBMCs supplied cDNA or gDNA.

Germline V lookup: CDR1 MNHNS, CDR2 SASEGT. V shed 2 bases and J shed 1 base, with 8 bases lying between them. This CDR3 is built from 14 residues. The chain combines TRBV6-1 with TRBJ1-1; D might be TRBD1 (6 bases). The TCR sequence derives from a woman between 55 and 75 years old with acute or convalescent COVID-19. Sequencing was carried out using peripheral blood. The CDR3 protein is CASSEWTENTEAFF. CDR3 DNA sequence: TGTGCCAGCAGTGAATGGACAGAGAACACTGAAGCTTTCTTT.